One sample yielded the 12 T cell receptor beta chains listed below, sequenced in a study of Ad26.COV2.S vaccination and SARS-CoV-2 variants. The treatment is: some 20 received Ad26.COV2.S at low or high dose, single or two shots; 5 received placebo; per-sample allocation not given. Specimens were obtained on day 63 following the first vaccine or placebo injection. Produced via immunoSEQ multiplex PCR; TCRdb's table is partial and in-frame only. The table lists some 300,000 clones, 70% to 90% of them singletons, with approximately 2% in the top ten. Source: peripheral blood, taken in a trial of Ad26.COV2.S vaccine versus placebo. The receptors were sampled from a person aged 18-60 years who received the Ad26.COV2.S COVID-19 vaccine or a placebo.

The table lists this clone with a count of one. This CDR3 is CASSRHRSYEQYF. In DNA form, the CDR3 reads TGTGCCAGCAGTAGACACCGCTCCTACGAGCAGTACTTC. The V call is TRBV6-5, the J call TRBJ2-7, with D unresolved. The germline gives CDR1 MNHEY, CDR2 SVGAGI. Trimming took 5 bases from V and 0 from J, leaving 8 bases between them. The CDR3 is made up of 13 amino acids.

CDR3 in DNA: TGTGCCAGCAGCCCCCCCGGCAGGGTCAATGAGCAGTTCTTC. As protein: CASSPPGRVNEQFF. This chain uses TRBV7-2 with TRBJ2-1; possibly TRBD1 for D (5 bases). The germline V and J ends were trimmed by 5 bases and 6 bases, with 14 bases remaining between them. CDR1 is SGHTA, CDR2 FQGNSA, per germline. This CDR3 contains 14 residues.

The chain is built from TRBV6-5 and TRBJ2-3; D call uncertain. V was cut by 0 bases and J by 3 bases, with 4 bases left in between. The germline CDR1 and CDR2 sequences are MNHEY and SVGAGI. This CDR3 spans 13 amino acids. The chain's CDR3 is CASSYSITDTQYF. For the CDR3, the DNA is TGTGCCAGCAGTTACTCCATAACAGATACGCAGTATTTT.

The J gene is TRBJ1-6, the V gene TRBV14, with D perhaps TRBD1 (6 bases). Germline V gene data show CDR1 as SGHDN and CDR2 as FVKESK. The CDR3 length is 14 residues. V was pared by 2 bases and J by 7 bases, with 9 bases between. CDR3 sequence: CASSQRGQNSPLHF. The CDR3 nucleotides read TGTGCCAGCAGCCAAAGAGGACAGAATTCACCCCTCCACTTT.

This chain joins TRBV10-3 and TRBJ1-2; no firm D call. This CDR3 region has 13 residues. Germline CDR1 and CDR2: ENHRY and SYGVKD. The V and J ends lost 10 bases and 2 bases respectively, with 14 bases between them. CDR3 sequence: CATIREVNYGYTF. CDR3 DNA: TGTGCCACCATACGGGAAGTCAACTATGGCTACACCTTC.

The V and J genes are TRBV4-3 and TRBJ2-5, with 12 bases lining up with TRBD2. V was pared by 2 bases and J by 2 bases, with 9 bases of the junction left unmatched. Germline lookup yields CDR1 LGHNA and CDR2 YSLEER. This CDR3 spans 18 amino acids. The DNA for the CDR3 is TGCGCCAGCAGCCAACTACTTGGACTAGCGGGGTATCAAGAGACCCAGTACTTC. Encoded protein: CASSQLLGLAGYQETQYF.

V is TRBV11-2 and J is TRBJ1-2; D remains ambiguous. The germline gives CDR1 SGHAT, CDR2 FQNNGV. Trimming pared 7 bases from V and 4 bases from J, leaving 13 bases between. The CDR3 length is 13 residues. The CDR3 DNA reads as TGTGCCAGCACATCGGGAGGGATCTATGGCTACACCTTC. Its translation is CASTSGGIYGYTF.

The gene calls are TRBV7-2 and TRBJ2-4; the D is unclear. With 0 bases removed from V and 1 base from J, the gap between germline ends came to 4 bases. The CDR3 is 14 amino acids. Per germline, CDR1 SGHTA and CDR2 FQGNSA. The CDR3 region is CASSLAVAKNIQYF. In nucleotides, the CDR3 is TGTGCCAGCAGCTTAGCCGTGGCCAAAAACATTCAGTACTTC.

This clone has a handful of counts. The CDR3 DNA reads TGTGCCAGCGGGTCAGGGGGGCGCCTAGGCTACACCTTC. This encodes CASGSGGRLGYTF. V gene TRBV2 combines with J gene TRBJ1-2; 7 bases match TRBD1. V lost 8 bases to trimming and J lost 8 bases; unmatched junction nucleotides: 11. Germline lookup yields CDR1 SNHLY and CDR2 FYNNEI. This CDR3 comprises 13 residues.

The chain couples TRBV10-3 to TRBJ2-1, with TRBD1 matching over 7 bases. There are 13 residues in the CDR3. Germline CDR1 reads ENHRY; CDR2 reads SYGVKD. After removal of 10 bases from V and 3 bases from J, the junction contained 6 bases not matched to a gene. CDR3 coding DNA: TGTGCCACCACAGGGGTCTTCTACAATGAGCAGTTCTTC. It is translated as CATTGVFYNEQFF.

This clone was picked up one time. This chain joins TRBV30 and TRBJ1-6; D is uncertain. Germline assignment: CDR1 GTSNPN and CDR2 SVGIG (reference sequence). The V and J ends lost 6 bases and 10 bases respectively, with 13 bases between them. The CDR3 covers 12 residues. Here the CDR3 DNA reads TGTGCCTGTAACGGTTTCGGCTCACCCCTCCACTTT. This translates into CACNGFGSPLHF.

This sequence joins TRBV20-1 and TRBJ1-2; D ambiguous. Trimming stripped 3 bases from V and 6 bases from J, with 8 bases between. This CDR3 is built from 11 residues. CDR1 DFQATT and CDR2 SNEGSKA come from the germline V gene (reference sequence). The CDR3 protein is CSARRLDGYTF. DNA of the CDR3: TGCAGTGCTAGGCGGTTGGATGGCTACACCTTC.